This T cell receptor beta chain was sequenced for a study of T cells in Graves' hyperthyroidism and ophthalmopathy. Overall study results and limits: Most thyroid clonotypes that were expanded above 0.001 also turned up in blood. In simple terms, a model built on 13 V-J features told ophthalmopathy apart from stable hyperthyroidism.

Ophthalmopathy cases met thresholds of Clinical Activity Score at least 3, NOSPECS grade at least 4 and duration under 3 months. Isolation of PBMCs was performed on 9.5 to 10 ml fresh peripheral blood. The TCR beta CDR3 regions underwent amplification using RNA transcripts as the source. A first-round RT-PCR of the TCR CDR3 used the HTBI primer set. TCRdb re-analysed the multiplex PCR reads in MiXCR, keeping a single row per CDR3 protein. Among 600,000 or so distinct CDR3 sequences listed, 14% were seen once. At least ten counts were recorded for this clonotype. The antigen is unknown. The sequence derives from a woman under 30 with Graves' ophthalmopathy. The sample comprised blood.

The CDR3 DNA sequence: TGCGCCAGCAGCTTGGAAAGCAGGGCCTTGTCTAACTATGGCTACACCTTC. Residues: CASSLESRALSNYGYTF. V and J are TRBV5-1 and TRBJ1-2; D might be TRBD1 (5 bases). V lost 0 bases, J lost 0 bases, and 15 bases lay in between. The CDR3 contains 17 residues. Germline-derived CDR1 and CDR2 are SGHRS and YFSETQ.